Listed below are T cell receptor beta chains from one sample, sequenced in a study of glioma-infiltrating T cells after dendritic cell vaccination. Repertoires were generated with immunoSEQ multiplex PCR, while TCRdb's copy carries only in-frame clones and drops some. This table holds some 91,000 clones, more than 80% found once. Sequenced material: blood, taken after dendritic cell vaccination. These receptors all stem from a human donor with glioblastoma. Both conserved end residues are part of each CDR3. The D gene is left open where the match is weak. Expanded clones get a size class; other rows say once, few or many, or leave the size out.

TRBV10-3	-	TRBJ2-7	-	CAISSHPGNEYHEQYF	TGTGCCATCAGTTCACATCCGGGGAACGAATATCACGAGCAGTACTTC
TRBV10-1	-	TRBJ2-1	TRBD2	CASSGIPGGGRLNEQFF	TGCGCCAGCAGTGGCATACCGGGAGGCGGGAGACTGAATGAGCAGTTCTTC
TRBV19	-	TRBJ1-1	-	CASSPTVNTEAFF	TGTGCCAGTAGCCCGACAGTGAACACTGAAGCTTTCTTT
TRBV4-2	-	TRBJ1-1	TRBD1	CASTRKDRDTEAFF	TGTGCCAGCACTCGAAAGGACAGGGATACTGAAGCTTTCTTT
TRBV5-4	-	TRBJ1-5	TRBD1	CASSLDGTGQARPQHF	TGTGCCAGCAGCTTGGACGGGACAGGTCAGGCGAGGCCCCAGCATTTT
TRBV4-1	-	TRBJ1-2	-	CASSQVGPGGEVGGYTF	TGCGCCAGCAGCCAAGTGGGTCCGGGGGGTGAGGTAGGCGGCTACACCTTC
TRBV14	few	TRBJ2-2	TRBD1	CASSRTGTNTGELFF	TGTGCCAGCAGCCGGACAGGGACTAACACCGGGGAGCTGTTTTTT
TRBV19	few	TRBJ2-2	TRBD2	CASSIGNWWEGVMTGELFF	TGTGCCAGTAGTATCGGAAATTGGTGGGAGGGAGTGATGACCGGGGAGCTGTTTTTT
TRBV19	-	TRBJ2-1	TRBD2	CASSTRGGIKYNEQFF	TGTGCCAGTAGTACACGGGGGGGCATCAAGTACAATGAGCAGTTCTTC
TRBV18	few	TRBJ2-2	-	CASSPLTTGELFF	TGTGCCAGCTCACCACTGACTACCGGGGAGCTGTTTTTT
TRBV4-2	few	TRBJ2-1	TRBD2	CASSPGTSGEGGQFF	TGTGCCAGCAGCCCCGGGACTAGCGGGGAGGGCGGGCAGTTCTTC
TRBV14	-	TRBJ1-1	-	CASSHGRYTEAFF	TGTGCCAGCAGCCACGGTCGTTACACTGAAGCTTTCTTT
TRBV30	-	TRBJ1-2	TRBD1	CASEDRHYGYTF	TGTGCCTCTGAGGACAGGCACTATGGCTACACCTTC
TRBV18	few	TRBJ2-1	-	CASSPQGDEQFF	TGTGCCAGCTCACCGCAGGGCGATGAGCAGTTCTTC
TRBV5-6	-	TRBJ2-1	TRBD2	CASSLGRTGGTYNEQFF	TGTGCCAGCAGCTTGGGGCGAACGGGGGGAACCTACAATGAGCAGTTCTTC
TRBV4-1	-	TRBJ1-6	-	CASSQVSGGPPLHF	TGCGCCAGCAGCCAAGTTTCGGGAGGGCCACCCCTCCACTTT
TRBV10-3	-	TRBJ1-1	TRBD1	CAITPGTGHGAFF	TGTGCCATCACCCCCGGGACAGGTCATGGAGCTTTCTTT
TRBV5-1	once	TRBJ2-1	-	CASSRRPLGGNEQFF	TGCGCCAGCAGCCGTCGCCCCCTCGGAGGAAATGAGCAGTTCTTC
TRBV6-5	few	TRBJ1-4	-	CASSRTGSEKLFF	TGTGCCAGCTCGAGGACTGGGAGCGAAAAACTGTTTTTT
TRBV10-3	-	TRBJ2-3	-	CAISEGQYKTDTQYF	TGTGCCATCAGTGAGGGACAATACAAGACAGATACGCAGTATTTT
TRBV4-2	-	TRBJ1-6	-	CASSGGEGRDSPLHF	TGTGCCAGCAGCGGGGGCGAGGGGAGGGATTCACCCCTCCACTTT
TRBV5-6	-	TRBJ1-5	TRBD1	CASSLTRSGTANQPQHF	TGTGCCAGCAGCTTGACACGATCCGGGACAGCGAATCAGCCCCAGCATTTT
TRBV5-6	-	TRBJ2-7	TRBD1	CASSPGTGGAYEQYF	TGTGCCAGCAGCCCCGGGACAGGGGGCGCCTACGAGCAGTACTTC
TRBV19	-	TRBJ1-1	TRBD1	CASSIAYRGNTEAFF	TGTGCCAGTAGTATAGCGTACAGGGGGAACACTGAAGCTTTCTTT
TRBV30	-	TRBJ1-2	-	CAWFPPGGNYTF	TGTGCCTGGTTTCCCCCCGGGGGTAACTACACCTTC
TRBV5-1	-	TRBJ2-2	-	CASSLGAVLGVQLFF	TGCGCCAGCAGCTTGGGGGCCGTTCTAGGGGTACAGCTGTTTTTT
TRBV4-2	-	TRBJ2-1	-	CASSQGDTASYNEQFF	TGTGCCAGCAGCCAAGGGGACACCGCCTCCTACAATGAGCAGTTCTTC
TRBV28	-	TRBJ2-1	-	CASSWGENEQFF	TGTGCCAGCAGTTGGGGGGAGAATGAGCAGTTCTTC
TRBV6-1	-	TRBJ1-5	-	CASSVLGGYSNQPQHF	TGTGCCAGCAGTGTCCTCGGGGGTTATAGCAATCAGCCCCAGCATTTT
TRBV19	-	TRBJ2-1	TRBD2	CASTSGRGNEQFF	TGTGCCAGCACCAGCGGGAGGGGAAATGAGCAGTTCTTC
TRBV7-2	once	TRBJ2-3	-	CASSLVGTSTDTQYF	TGTGCCAGCAGCTTAGTCGGGACTAGCACAGATACGCAGTATTTT